These T cell receptor beta chains were read from a single sample in a study of breast tumors, draining lymph nodes, adjacent tissues. TCRdb fed the multiplex PCR reads into MiXCR, producing one record per CDR3 protein. The sample has 21,000 or so distinct CDR3 sequences, roughly two fifths seen once; the top ten hold around 22%. Material: breast tumor tissue. These receptors originate from a female donor with breast cancer. Some clones in this sample may be carry-over from other donors' samples. CDR3s include the opening cysteine and the closing phenylalanine or tryptophan. A D gene is named only where the DNA matches it firmly. Size values are once, few and many counts, or a class for expanded clones, and some rows have none.

cdr3_aa	cdr3_nt	v_call	j_call	d_call	cdr3_length	clone_size
CASSPGASGGPSTDTQYF	TGTGCCAGCAGCCCAGGGGCGTCCGGGGGGCCTAGCACAGATACGCAGTATTTT	TRBV4-2	TRBJ2-3	.	18	many
CASSLAAGGPDTQYF	TGTGCCAGCAGTCTCGCAGCGGGAGGACCAGATACGCAGTATTTT	TRBV6-1	TRBJ2-3	TRBD2	15	.
CASSLEGLAGGLGSGELFF	TGTGCCAGCAGTTTAGAAGGACTAGCGGGGGGGTTGGGGTCCGGGGAGCTGTTTTTT	TRBV12-3/TRBV12-4	TRBJ2-2	TRBD2	19	many
CASQGSQVSEQYF	TGTGCCAGCCAAGGCAGCCAAGTCAGCGAGCAGTACTTC	TRBV3-1	TRBJ2-7	.	13	.
CASKFSNQPQHF	TGTGCCAGCAAATTTAGCAATCAGCCCCAGCATTTT	TRBV12-3/TRBV12-4	TRBJ1-5	.	12	many
CSAAGREGEQYF	TGCAGTGCTGCGGGGCGGGAGGGCGAGCAGTACTTC	TRBV20-1	TRBJ2-7	TRBD2	12	once
CASSITGTGDYGYTF	TGCGCCAGCAGCATAACCGGGACAGGGGACTATGGCTACACCTTC	TRBV5-1	TRBJ1-2	TRBD1	15	.
CASSSPGTGDRFSGANVLTF	TGTGCCAGCAGCAGTCCCGGGACAGGGGATAGGTTCTCTGGGGCCAACGTCCTGACTTTC	TRBV9	TRBJ2-6	TRBD1	20	many
CASSSPGQPNYGYTF	TGTGCCAGTAGTTCCCCCGGGCAGCCTAACTATGGCTACACCTTC	TRBV19	TRBJ1-2	.	15	many
CASSGGGQGVYEQYF	TGTGCCAGCAGCGGGGGGGGACAGGGAGTTTACGAGCAGTACTTC	TRBV7-9	TRBJ2-7	TRBD1	15	.
CASSRSGKRTQLHF	TGTGCCAGCTCACGCTCAGGGAAAAGAACTCAACTCCACTTT	TRBV18	TRBJ1-6	.	14	few
CASSVGSGLAGDTQYF	TGTGCCAGCAGCGTAGGATCGGGTTTAGCGGGCGATACGCAGTATTTT	TRBV9	TRBJ2-3	TRBD2	16	many
CASSLAGIQYF	TGCGCCAGCAGCTTGGCCGGGATCCAGTACTTC	TRBV5-1	TRBJ2-5	.	11	.
CASSYQDYSVETQYF	TGTGCCAGCAGTTACCAGGACTACAGCGTAGAGACCCAGTACTTC	TRBV6-5	TRBJ2-5	.	15	.
CSARGGGHYEQYF	TGCAGTGCCAGAGGGGGAGGGCACTACGAGCAGTACTTC	TRBV20-1	TRBJ2-7	.	13	many
CASTDHRTSFYNEQFF	TGTGCCAGCACCGATCATAGGACTAGTTTTTACAATGAGCAGTTCTTC	TRBV12-3/TRBV12-4	TRBJ2-1	TRBD2	16	few
CAISESEYQPQHF	TGTGCCATCAGTGAGTCCGAGTATCAGCCCCAGCATTTT	TRBV10-3	TRBJ1-5	.	13	few
CASRPAKRFGYGYTF	TGTGCCAGCAGGCCGGCCAAGCGCTTCGGCTATGGCTACACCTTC	TRBV2	TRBJ1-2	.	15	many
CASSLAYRDSYQEPQYF	TGTGCCAGCAGCTTAGCCTATCGGGACTCGTACCAAGAGCCCCAGTACTTC	TRBV7-6	TRBJ2-5	.	17	few
CASSLKRDSGVNSPLHF	TGCGCCAGCAGCTTAAAGAGGGATTCAGGGGTGAATTCACCCCTCCACTTT	TRBV5-1	TRBJ1-6	.	17	.